The rows below give T cell receptor beta chains drawn from one sample of a study of memory CD4+ T cells and cytomegalovirus serostatus. Clones were sequenced by immunoSEQ multiplex PCR, and TCRdb holds only the in-frame ones, with some missing. The sample holds about 42,000 clones, around 78% seen once. The sequenced sample consisted of memory CD4+ T cells from blood. The receptor set was obtained from an adult in good health and CMV-seronegative. CDR3s include the opening cysteine and the closing phenylalanine or tryptophan.

TRBJ1-1 | TRBV4-1 | CASSQDGVVTEAFF
TRBJ1-1 | TRBV5-1 | CASSYGQNSNTEAFF
TRBJ2-3 | TRBV5-6 | CASSLSPGQAFTQYF
TRBJ1-5 | TRBV19 | CASSRRGGADQPQHF
TRBJ2-7 | TRBV9 | CASSPTSGGYYEQYF
TRBJ1-1 | TRBV5-6 | CASSRGLTGINTEAFF
TRBJ1-3 | TRBV4-2 | CASSQERGQANTIYF
TRBJ1-2 | TRBV5-4 | CASSLTPVLGAGYGYTF
TRBJ1-6 | TRBV18 | CASRTGYNSPLHF
TRBJ1-3 | TRBV11-2 | CASSGTGQNTIYF
TRBJ1-1 | TRBV6-6 | CASSRQPGNTEAFF
TRBJ1-2 | TRBV28 | CASSSLLGNYGYTF
TRBJ2-2 | TRBV28 | CASSFGQGWTGELFF
TRBJ2-7 | TRBV29-1 | CSVENGAGGGSEQYF
TRBJ1-1 | TRBV5-1 | CASSLGQELTEAFF
TRBJ2-5 | TRBV7-3 | CASSLLPGQSPQETQYF
TRBJ1-3 | TRBV21-1 | CASSKEWRKRSGNTIYF
TRBJ1-1 | TRBV18 | CASSPFMNTEAFF
TRBJ2-1 | TRBV7-6 | CASRPSRGTIEQFF
TRBJ2-1 | TRBV11-2 | CSTRQFHEQFF
TRBJ1-6 | TRBV6-5 | CASSYRGEPPLHF
TRBJ2-5 | TRBV27 | CASSSTRIRDRGVETQYF
TRBJ1-4 | TRBV18 | CASSPGGRINEKLFF
TRBJ2-2 | TRBV6-5 | CASRAQTNTGELFF
TRBJ1-2 | TRBV28 | CASTFVRGINYGYTF
TRBJ1-5 | TRBV11-2 | CASSTRAGQGSNQPQHF
TRBJ2-3 | TRBV5-1 | CASSLARTLSPGKDTQYF
TRBJ2-1 | TRBV10-3 | CAIRDDRGRGNEQFF